The source of this T cell receptor (beta chain) is a study of shared clonotypes between healthy human individuals (dated by TCRdb to about 2020). Regarding the complete study: Three men and a couple of women, aged 18 to 49 years, made up the cohort. For each donor, CD4 naive and CD4 memory were each given three plates, CD8 naive was given two plates, and CD8 memory was given one plate. To estimate repertoire size and how much clonotypes are shared between individuals, the study performed deep sequencing of blood TCR repertoires from five healthy adults. To increase sequencing depth and limit assay-specific biases, different laboratories used diverse techniques to prepare libraries and sequence TCR repertoires. Per donor, leukapheresis produced somewhere between about 0.94 and 9.5 billion PBMCs. The study at large found these results: Rarefaction of sorted-subset datasets indicated incomplete sequencing despite the large sequencing depth. Compared with non-shared clonotypes, clonotypes shared by all four sorted-subset donors had higher generation probabilities. Naive subsets generally had larger estimated clonotype richness than memory subsets did. The small number of donors limited the genetic and exposure-history diversity represented. Pairwise subsampling led to the expectation that sequencing depth would affect the degree of clonotype sharing among donors. Only blood was sampled, and tissue TCR repertoires likely differ from those in blood. Sharing across a few donors was observed for approximately 5% of naive CD4, 3.5% of naive CD8, over 2% of memory CD4, and about 0.39% of memory CD8 clonotypes.

About this clone: This clone's antigen is unknown. Base qualities are missing; no much larger clone stands one base away.

Using the deep immunoSEQ assay, multiplex PCR amplified TCR CDR3 regions from genomic DNA. Genomic DNA extracted from each cell subset was distributed evenly over all wells of several immunoSEQ 96-well plates, and each plate served as one replicate. For sorted subsets, each replicate PCR was loaded with 200 to 250 ng genomic DNA, equivalent to roughly 30,000 T cell genomes. Purified libraries were measured with a Qubit 3.0 fluorometer, size-checked on a Bioanalyzer 2100, and measured again with the KAPA Library Quantification kit. Each immunoSEQ 96-well plate was sequenced on its own single-read 150-cycle Illumina NextSeq 550 flow cell. The study's processing was this. The immunoSEQ output contained only junctional sequences without quality scores, so filtering could not match that applied to full-length reads. Sequences were annotated with PyIR, a Python wrapper for IgBLAST v1.9, using IMGT germline references to assign V/J genes and CDR3. Any read was removed if the V/J assignment was weak (E-value above 1e-6), the CDR3 was missing, or the read contained stop codons, out-of-frame junctions, or ambiguous translated residues. V3J clonotypes were defined by identical inferred V gene, J gene, and CDR3 amino acid sequence. To compute the percentage overlap between repertoires, the number of shared unique clonotypes was divided by the size of the smaller repertoire. Repertoire richness was assessed with RTK rarefaction, the Chao1 estimator, and Recon v2.1 estimates of unobserved clonotypes. Generation probabilities for all TCRbeta clonotypes obtained by the gDNA method from a handful of donors were computed using OLGA. As stored in TCRdb, this immuneACCESS dataset retains in-frame rearrangements with V and J assigned. A fraction of the clones does not appear; measured against another copy, unresolved V genes explain less than half of the discrepancy, and the remainder lacks a known reason. V and J calls and clone size are those listed in that table; D and trimming were worked out from the DNA. For this sample the table gives about 2.3 million clones, of which about nine tenths were detected only once. Together, the top ten hold 0.37% of the sample.

The CDR3 measures 17 amino acids from cysteine to phenylalanine. Here the CDR3 DNA is all that survives: 51 bases in frame from base 1. The germline V gene supplies CDR1 LGHNT and CDR2 FRNRAP. V loses 6 bases of germline sequence and J loses 10 bases, and the interval between the two ends is 28 bases. The donors were healthy, HIV-negative adults who had no recently reported acute infections or vaccinations. Every donor was a Caucasian adult living in Nashville, Tennessee, USA. CD4+ T cells were enriched through magnetic negative selection, after which naive cells were positively selected on CD45RA and the remaining negative fraction served as the memory subset. Blood was collected by leukapheresis, and PBMCs were isolated by Ficoll-Histopaque density gradient centrifugation and then cryopreserved in liquid nitrogen vapor phase. Purity and quantity of every magnetically sorted T cell population were checked by analytical flow cytometry. Each sorted fraction had its genomic DNA isolated and then quantified by UV absorbance on a Nanodrop 2000c.

This TCR derives from a young man in good health. Some clones in this sample may be carry-over from other donors' samples. The sequenced material came from naive CD4+ T cells from PBMCs. Explained via the paper, the cell subset or site label denotes: CD45RA+ positively selected. The V gene is TRBV12-5 and the J gene is TRBJ2-1, and TRBD1 may be the D gene, going by 5 matching bases. The DNA is as follows: TGTGCTAGTGGCATGGCCAGGGTCGAGATGGAGCAATTCGAGCAGTTCTTC. This encodes CASGMARVEMEQFEQFF.